The rows below give T cell receptor beta chains drawn from one sample of a study of identical twins. TCRdb reanalysed the 5' RACE reads using MiXCR and keeps one entry per CDR3 protein. The table lists about 260,000 distinct CDR3 sequences, about 7.3% of them singletons. These data also formed part of another study, on yellow fever vaccine responses in identical twins.

Specimen: memory (CD45RO+) T cells sorted from blood. These receptors all come from a woman younger than 30 in good health. The CDR3 runs from the conserved cysteine through the conserved F or W. A D gene is named only where the DNA matches it firmly. Clone size is given for some rows only: seen once, a few or many times, or a class if the clone is expanded.

>TRBV12-3/TRBV12-4|TRBJ1-1|many|TRBD1
CASSLMGRGWTEAFF
TGTGCCAGCAGTTTGATGGGCAGGGGGTGGACTGAAGCTTTCTTT
>TRBV12-3/TRBV12-4|TRBJ1-1|many|TRBD1
CASSLGQGFEAFF
TGTGCCAGCAGCCTAGGACAGGGTTTTGAAGCTTTCTTT
>TRBV5-1|TRBJ1-1|many|NA
CASSLDSMNTEAFF
TGCGCCAGCAGCTTGGACTCCATGAACACTGAAGCTTTCTTT
>TRBV2|TRBJ2-7|many|NA
CASSEWPSPSYEQYF
TGTGCCAGCAGTGAATGGCCTAGCCCCTCCTACGAGCAGTACTTC
>TRBV5-1|TRBJ1-1|many|TRBD1
CASSPSQGVNTEAFF
TGCGCCAGCAGCCCCTCTCAGGGGGTGAACACTGAAGCTTTCTTT
>TRBV6-2/TRBV6-3|TRBJ2-7|few|TRBD1
CASSRGQGSSYEQYF
TGTGCCAGCAGCAGAGGACAGGGCAGCTCCTACGAGCAGTACTTC
>TRBV5-1|TRBJ2-3|many|TRBD2
CASSGGSPDTQYF
TGCGCCAGCAGTGGCGGGAGCCCAGATACGCAGTATTTT
>TRBV5-6|TRBJ2-1|NA|NA
CASSPGGGDSYNEQFF
TGTGCCAGCAGTCCGGGGGGCGGGGACTCCTACAATGAGCAGTTCTTC
>TRBV5-6|TRBJ2-7|NA|TRBD1
CASSRQDRVGYEQYF
TGTGCCAGCAGCCGCCAGGACAGGGTCGGCTACGAGCAGTACTTC
>TRBV20-1|TRBJ2-1|many|NA
CSARDRIGGGWRGGTTYNEQFF
TGCAGTGCTAGAGATAGAATCGGGGGAGGATGGCGGGGCGGGACAACCTACAATGAGCAGTTCTTC
>TRBV3-1|TRBJ2-7|NA|TRBD1
CASSQTRDRVHEQYF
TGTGCCAGCAGCCAAACCCGGGACAGGGTCCACGAGCAGTACTTC
>TRBV7-9|TRBJ1-3|NA|NA
CASRRSMGSGNTIYF
TGTGCCAGCAGACGTAGCATGGGCTCTGGAAACACCATATATTTT
>TRBV20-1|TRBJ1-1|few|NA
CSASNRATEAFF
TGCAGTGCTAGCAACAGGGCCACTGAAGCTTTCTTT
>TRBV6-5|TRBJ2-2|NA|TRBD2
CASSYGGLAGGPGTGELFF
TGTGCCAGCAGTTACGGGGGACTAGCGGGAGGGCCAGGCACCGGGGAGCTGTTTTTT
>TRBV7-9|TRBJ2-2|many|NA
CASSLAYGGANTGELFF
TGTGCCAGCAGCTTAGCCTATGGCGGGGCGAACACCGGGGAGCTGTTTTTT
>TRBV7-2|TRBJ1-1|few|NA
CASSLFGVGMNTEAFF
TGTGCCAGCAGCTTATTCGGCGTGGGAATGAACACTGAAGCTTTCTTT
>TRBV10-2|TRBJ2-1|many|TRBD2
CASTRANSGSNEQFF
TGCGCCAGCACCCGGGCGAATAGCGGGAGTAATGAGCAGTTCTTC